This entry lists 22 T cell receptor beta chains sequenced from one sample in a study of neurological immune-mediated disorders. TCRdb passed the 5' RACE reads through MiXCR, listing each CDR3 protein once. The data hold under 70,000 distinct CDR3 sequences, with around 24% observed a single time. Time point of the sample: technical triplicate 2. The sequencing input was PBMCs. Receptors originate from a man aged 60-69 years with HTLV-1-associated myelopathy (HAM/TSP).

The rearrangement joins TRBV5-1 to TRBJ2-2; a weak D match, TRBD2 (6 bases). Deletions cut 6 bases from V and 4 bases from J, with 13 bases between. Germline CDR1 and CDR2: SGHRS and YFSETQ. This CDR3 is 14 amino acids long. The CDR3 region has the DNA TGCGCCAGCATGGAGGGAGTGAGCACCGGGGAGCTGTTTTTT. Translating gives CASMEGVSTGELFF.

This clonotype was seen ten or more times. The V and J genes are TRBV5-1 and TRBJ1-1, with 9 bases aligning to TRBD1. V was pared by 3 bases and J by 4 bases, with 7 bases of the junction left unmatched. Germline lookup yields CDR1 SGHRS and CDR2 YFSETQ. There are 15 residues in the CDR3. The CDR3 bases are TGCGCCAGCAGCTCCCCCGGGACAGGGCGCACTGAAGCTTTCTTT. Translated: CASSSPGTGRTEAFF.

This clonotype occurred many times. The genes are TRBV29-1 and TRBJ2-3, with a tentative D call TRBD2 (6 bases). The CDR3 runs to 11 residues. The V gene lost 7 bases and the J gene lost 2 bases, with 7 bases spanning the gap. Germline CDR1 is SQVTM and CDR2 is ANQGSEA. The chain's CDR3 is CSGGNTDTQYF. For the CDR3, the DNA is TGCAGCGGCGGGAACACAGATACGCAGTATTTT.

This clonotype was seen ten or more times. The V call is TRBV5-4, the J call TRBJ2-2; no definite D call. V lost 2 bases to trimming and J lost 3 bases, with 11 bases between them. The CDR3 extends over 15 amino acids. CDR1 is SGHNT and CDR2 is YYREEE in the germline V gene (reference sequence). The CDR3 here is CASSLSGQDTGELFF. DNA for the CDR3: TGTGCCAGCAGCTTATCAGGTCAAGACACCGGGGAGCTGTTTTTT.

The rearrangement joins TRBV19 to TRBJ1-4; D unclear. CDR1 is LNHDA and CDR2 is SQIVND in the germline V gene (reference sequence). The CDR3 consists of 13 residues. The V end was cut by 0 bases, the J end by 8 bases, with 7 bases between. CDR3 DNA: TGTGCCAGTAGTATAGAAGGAAAAGAAAAACTGTTTTTT. Translating it yields CASSIEGKEKLFF. Full variable domain (remainder filled in from reference TRBV19 and TRBJ1-4): DGGITQSPKYLFRKEGQNVTLSCEQNLNHDAMYWYRQDPGQGLRLIYYSQIVNDFQKGDIAEGYSVSREKKESFPLTVTSAQKNPTAFYLCASSIEGKEKLFFGSGTQLSVL.

There are many counts of this clonotype. The chain employs TRBV25-1 and TRBJ1-1; D might be TRBD1 (5 bases). The CDR3 sequence is 14 residues long. With 6 bases removed from V and 11 bases from J, the gap between germline ends came to 22 bases. Per the germline V gene, CDR1 is MGHDK and CDR2 is SYGVNS. For the CDR3, the DNA is TGTGCCAGCAGGTCCCATGGGGGAGGGGATATGGCTTTCTTT. It translates to CASRSHGGGDMAFF.

This clonotype was seen at least ten times. V and J are TRBV7-9 and TRBJ2-2; 7 nucleotides line up with TRBD1. The germline V gene has CDR1 SEHNR and CDR2 FQNEAQ (reference sequence). The CDR3 spans 16 residues. J lost 1 base, V lost 4 bases, and 6 bases had no gene match. This CDR3 reads CASSSRGFMNTGELFF. CDR3 in DNA: TGTGCCAGCAGCTCCAGGGGGTTTATGAACACCGGGGAGCTGTTTTTT.

This clonotype occurred many times. CDR3 amino acids: CSVFTTGSDEKLFF. The CDR3, as DNA: TGCAGCGTTTTTACGACAGGGTCAGATGAAAAACTGTTTTTT. This rearrangement joins TRBV29-1 to TRBJ1-4; 7 bases map to TRBD1. The germline gives CDR1 SQVTM, CDR2 ANQGSEA. Germline trimming cut 5 bases from V and 6 bases from J; bases unmatched to any gene: 9. The CDR3 is made up of 14 amino acids.

V and J are TRBV10-3 and TRBJ1-1; 8 bases agree with TRBD1. V was clipped by 6 bases and J by 4 bases; unmatched bases: 10. The CDR3 totals 15 residues. Germline loops: CDR1 ENHRY, CDR2 SYGVKD. The CDR3, as DNA: TGTGCCATCAGATTCGACAGGGGACTTGGCACTGAAGCTTTCTTT. This encodes CAIRFDRGLGTEAFF.

There are many counts of this clonotype. The gene calls are TRBV9 and TRBJ1-2, with D uncertain. V lost 3 bases, J lost 2 bases, and 14 bases lay in between. The CDR3 runs 15 residues. CDR1 and CDR2 (germline): SGDLS, YYNGEE. CDR3 loop: CASSASPGTNYGYTF. As DNA, the CDR3 is TGTGCCAGCAGCGCCTCCCCAGGCACAAACTATGGCTACACCTTC.

This clonotype was seen repeatedly, ten times or more. The rearrangement uses TRBV20-1 and TRBJ2-1; D is undetermined. The CDR3 loop spans 12 amino acids. Trimming took off 3 bases at V and 12 bases at J, with 15 bases between the two ends. The V gene's germline CDR1 is DFQATT and CDR2 SNEGSKA (reference sequence). CDR3 in DNA: TGCAGTGCTAGTAGGCCACAGATCTCGCAGTTCTTC. Translation gives CSASRPQISQFF.

This clonotype was detected ten times or more. The rearrangement joins TRBV12-3 or TRBV12-4 to TRBJ1-2; TRBD1 aligns across 8 bases. With 5 bases clipped from V and 9 bases from J, the junction kept 8 bases outside the gene matches. This CDR3 region has 13 residues. Written as DNA, the CDR3 is TGTGCCAGCAGTGTGCAGGGGGCGCGTCGCTACACCTTC. This codes for CASSVQGARRYTF.

The J gene is TRBJ2-1, the V gene TRBV15; D may be TRBD2 (6 bases). Germline V CDR1 and CDR2: LNHNV, YYDKDF (reference sequence). V lost 5 bases, J lost 10 bases, and 18 bases lay in between. The CDR3 runs to 14 residues. The CDR3 here is CATSGGAAVGEQFF. As DNA, the CDR3 is TGTGCCACCAGCGGAGGGGCCGCCGTCGGGGAGCAGTTCTTC. The complete variable domain, with remaining parts taken from reference TRBV15 and TRBJ2-1, reads DAMVIQNPRYQVTQFGKPVTLSCSQTLNHNVMYWYQQKSSQAPKLLFHYYDKDFNNEADTPDNFQSRRPNTSFCFLDIRSPGLGDTAMYLCATSGGAAVGEQFFGPGTRLTVL.

Ten or more counts support this clonotype. The rearrangement links TRBV10-2 to TRBJ1-2; perhaps TRBD1 as D (5 bases). Germline-derived CDR1 and CDR2 are WSHSY and SAAADI. Trimming removed 7 bases from V and 5 bases from J, with 14 bases in between. The CDR3 has 13 residues. In DNA, the CDR3 is TGCGCCAGCACCTCTGGGGGTGGGTATGGCTACACCTTC. It is translated as CASTSGGGYGYTF.

This clonotype was picked up many times. V is TRBV6-2 or TRBV6-3 and J is TRBJ1-5, with D perhaps TRBD1 (5 bases). With 6 bases removed from V and 2 bases from J, the gap between germline ends came to 11 bases. Germline CDR1 and CDR2: MNHEY and SVGEGT. The CDR3 runs 14 residues. CDR3 sequence (DNA): TGTGCCAGCAGCCTAGGAGGGGGCAATCAGCCCCAGCATTTT. It encodes CASSLGGGNQPQHF.

In its sample, this clonotype was seen many times. V is TRBV3-1 and J is TRBJ2-7; possible D gene TRBD2, 5 bases. V was trimmed by 4 bases and J by 9 bases, leaving 19 bases between them. Germline CDR1 LGHDT, CDR2 YNNKEL (reference sequence). There are 14 residues in the CDR3. The CDR3 loop is CASSPIGLGIGQYF. The CDR3 DNA reads TGTGCCAGCAGCCCCATCGGACTGGGAATCGGGCAGTACTTC.

There are many counts of this clonotype. The CDR3 nucleotides are TGTGCCAGCGGGGTAGGGAGCCAGCCCCAGCATTTT. This gives the protein CASGVGSQPQHF. This chain links TRBV28 with TRBJ1-5, with no clear D. The germline V and J ends were trimmed by 8 bases and 7 bases, with 12 bases remaining between them. Per the germline V gene, CDR1 is MDHEN and CDR2 is SYDVKM. The CDR3 is 12 residues long. The whole variable domain, remainder taken from reference TRBV28 and TRBJ1-5, is DVKVTQSSRYLVKRTGEKVFLECVQDMDHENMFWYRQDPGLGLRLIYFSYDVKMKEKGDIPEGYSVSREKKERFSLILESASTNQTSMYLCASGVGSQPQHFGDGTRLSIL.

This clonotype was counted ten times or more. V gene TRBV21-1 combines with J gene TRBJ1-4. TRBV21-1 is classified as a pseudogene. The CDR3 extends over 15 amino acids. The CDR3 nucleotides read TGTGCCAGCCGCGAAAGGGGGAGCACTAATGAAAAACTGTTTTTT. It specifies CASRERGSTNEKLFF.

The chain employs TRBV7-9 and TRBJ1-4; D is undetermined. The CDR3 has 12 amino acids. CDR1 is SEHNR and CDR2 is FQNEAQ in the germline V gene (reference sequence). Between the trimmed V and J ends, which lost 8 bases and 5 bases, there was a span of 9 bases. The CDR3 spells CASRLSNEKLFF. Written as DNA, the CDR3 is TGTGCCAGCCGCCTCTCAAATGAAAAACTGTTTTTT.

The sample holds many counts of this clonotype. The chain is built from TRBV5-1 and TRBJ1-2; D unresolved. This CDR3 is built from 12 residues. The germline V gene has CDR1 SGHRS and CDR2 YFSETQ. Trimming shortened V by 6 bases and J by 5 bases, and 11 bases separated the two germline ends. The CDR3 DNA is TGCGCCAGCACGAGACGGATGTATGGCTACACCTTC. It yields the protein CASTRRMYGYTF. Full variable domain (remainder filled in from reference TRBV5-1 and TRBJ1-2): KAGVTQTPRYLIKTRGQQVTLSCSPISGHRSVSWYQQTPGQGLQFLFEYFSETQRNKGNFPGRFSGRQFSNSRSEMNVSTLELGDSALYLCASTRRMYGYTFGSGTRLTVV.

This clonotype was seen many times. The CDR3 sequence: CASSSGTSGAGAQYF. Written as DNA, the CDR3 is TGCGCCAGCAGCTCCGGGACTAGCGGAGCTGGGGCCCAGTACTTC. V gene TRBV5-1 combines with J gene TRBJ2-5, with 11 bases lining up with TRBD2. CDR1 and CDR2 (germline): SGHRS, YFSETQ. The CDR3 consists of 15 residues. V trimming: 3 bases; J trimming: 9 bases; junction bases outside the gene matches: 10.

This clonotype was detected ten times or more. The chain couples TRBV7-2 to TRBJ2-2; a possible D gene is TRBD1 (5 bases). The CDR3 is made up of 17 amino acids. In germline, CDR1 is SGHTA, CDR2 FQGNSA. The V end was cut by 0 bases, the J end by 0 bases, with 11 bases between. The CDR3 sequence: CASSLARTRSNTGELFF. DNA of the CDR3: TGTGCCAGCAGCTTAGCGCGGACACGATCGAACACCGGGGAGCTGTTTTTT.